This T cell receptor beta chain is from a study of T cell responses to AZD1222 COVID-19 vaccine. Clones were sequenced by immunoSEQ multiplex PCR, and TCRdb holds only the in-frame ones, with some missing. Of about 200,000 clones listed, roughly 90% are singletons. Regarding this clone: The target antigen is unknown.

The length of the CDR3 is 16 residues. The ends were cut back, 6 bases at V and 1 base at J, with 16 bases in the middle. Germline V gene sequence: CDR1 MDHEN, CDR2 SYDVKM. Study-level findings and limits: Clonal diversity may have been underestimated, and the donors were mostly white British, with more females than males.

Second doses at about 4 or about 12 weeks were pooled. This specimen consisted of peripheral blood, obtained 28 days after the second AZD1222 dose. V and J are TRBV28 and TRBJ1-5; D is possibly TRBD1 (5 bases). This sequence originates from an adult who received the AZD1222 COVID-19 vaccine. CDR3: CASRPGGAGSNQPQHF. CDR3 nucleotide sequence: TGTGCCAGCAGGCCGGGAGGGGCAGGCAGCAATCAGCCCCAGCATTTT. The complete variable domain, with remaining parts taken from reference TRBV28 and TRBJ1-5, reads DVKVTQSSRYLVKRTGEKVFLECVQDMDHENMFWYRQDPGLGLRLIYFSYDVKMKEKGDIPEGYSVSREKKERFSLILESASTNQTSMYLCASRPGGAGSNQPQHFGDGTRLSIL.